The source of this T cell receptor beta chain is a study of cytomegalovirus exposure and HLA in healthy donors (TCRdb year 2017). Background on the whole study: In an earlier analysis of around 540 of the donors, about 270 Gb of sequence data and some 120 million unique TCR beta sequences from about 190 million T cells were reported. An early release covering over 500 HLA-typed donors comprised around 300 gigabases of sequencing data and around 86 million unique TCR sequences. Among the roughly 390 genotyped donors, under 90% belonged to the genetic ancestry cluster associated with self-reported Caucasian donors. The aim of the study was to test whether cataloging public T cell receptors could identify signatures of past pathogen exposure. Using immunosequencing, the study profiled T cell repertoires from 550 to 750 subjects and related those repertoires to cytomegalovirus serostatus. In addition to the first cohort of roughly 670 subjects, a separate validation cohort of approximately 130 different subjects was used. To predict cytomegalovirus infection status, the study combined high-throughput TCR immunosequencing, statistical association of individual TCRs with disease status, and machine learning. A later analysis re-examined previously published TCR beta repertoires from 600 to 700 donors and added high-resolution HLA genotyping to investigate patterns of TCR occurrence. The later analysis used no new phenotypic data to find candidate immune exposures, relying instead on TCR beta sequences and their occurrence across donors. An earlier analysis of several hundred of the donors used high-throughput TCR beta sequencing to judge whether each TCR beta V gene segment behaved as functional or pseudogenic. Alongside the repertoire data, information on donor age, sex, ethnicity and CMV serostatus was compiled. Genome-wide SNP genotypes for about 65% of the roughly 700 donors were used in a later genetic analysis, which treated that subset as a discovery cohort. Every discovery cohort repertoire had been produced on one sequencing platform. HLA typing included class I and class II loci at four-digit resolution. Typing coverage differed by locus: A, B, C, DRB1 and DQB1 were typed in roughly 620-630 donors, DQA1 in about 510, DPA1 in around 600, and DPB1 in just under 490. Because of strong linkage in the cohort, five DR-DQ haplotypes were treated as single units for association and clustering. Across about 380 genotyped donors of the cohort, an average of about 220,000 unique TCR beta nucleotide sequences per donor were sequenced, and 15% to 20% of those sequences were non-productive.

In total, approximately 700 healthy bone marrow donors made up the cohort. At the time of sampling, all cohort members were nominally healthy, though unrecorded immune exposures were likely present. The donor tested CMV seropositive and was one of the 289 seropositive cohort members. Each donor provided a peripheral blood sample, and peripheral blood mononuclear cells were used for TCR beta sequencing. Genomic DNA was extracted from the blood cell samples with the Qiagen DNeasy Blood Extraction Kit. The investigation overall reported the following: Most TCR sequences were observed very rarely across donors, whereas some public TCRs were present in many individuals. Assigning TCR associations to individual alleles was difficult when HLA alleles, especially DR and DQ, strongly co-occurred. An association between a missense DCLRE1C variant and V-gene and J-gene trimming of TCR beta chains was found in a later genetic analysis and replicated in an independent cohort. Only TCR beta chains were sequenced in this cohort, and the absence of alpha or paired-chain data limited detectable features. Most CMV-associated TCR beta chains appeared to be HLA-restricted in a later analysis, and the HLA associations seemed to be driven largely by CMV exposure. Some IMGT-functional V segments, including TRBV6-2 and TRBV6-3, could not be told apart with the 87-base-pair reads, so those segments were excluded. According to a later analysis, TCR association rates differed among HLA loci, with DRB1 alleles showing the most associated TCRs and HLA-C alleles showing the fewest. For the cohort, immune exposure information was limited to CMV serostatus. The sequencing pipeline was judged likely to have produced a cluster of highly shared sequence variants as a technical artifact. A later analysis reported that several top co-occurrence clusters appeared linked to parvovirus B19, influenza, CMV and Epstein-Barr virus. In vitro tests confirmed that a few of the cytomegalovirus-associated TCR beta chains recognize cytomegalovirus antigens. The authors suggested that the approach could potentially be generalized to other disease states and immunological phenotypes. The presence/absence analyses assumed that sequencing depth was roughly uniform across donors, and that assumption may not be true. At a false discovery rate of 0.05, a later analysis linked 15,000 to 20,000 TCR beta sequences to specific HLA alleles. HLA typing was unavailable for some donors at each locus, so association tests used only the typed subset. According to a later genetic analysis, donors in an Asian-associated ancestry cluster had fewer N-insertions in productive TCRs than the roughly 670-donor mean. About 17 rarely observed V segments, including chromosome 9 orphons, were excluded from the earlier analysis of approximately 500 of the donors because counts were too low. Correlated functional status among segregating V segments might be attributable to linkage disequilibrium, but an unknown experimental factor could not be ruled out. The study listed approximately 160 TCR beta chains as associated with cytomegalovirus. In both the original and validation cohorts, the classifier was reported to diagnose cytomegalovirus status with high specificity and sensitivity. A further reported finding was that TCR beta sequences accurately predicted the HLA-A and HLA-B alleles for most subjects in the first cohort. In an earlier analysis of 587 of the donors, most TCR beta V segments appeared in productive rearrangements about 90% or about 30% of the time, broadly matching IMGT annotations. In a later analysis, HLA-associated TCR beta chains showed more clonal expansion and lower generation probabilities than non-associated chains that were equally common.

To prepare the library, the immunoSEQ multiplex PCR assay was applied. The multiplex PCR relied on a mix of 60 forward primers for TCR Vbeta segments and 13 reverse primers for TCR Jbeta segments. The CDR3 region of rearranged TCR beta genes was amplified from genomic DNA by a multiplex PCR assay. Amplified TCR beta libraries were sequenced as 87-base-pair reads on the Illumina HiSeq System. Regarding the original processing steps: A later analysis counted about 80 million unique TCR beta chains across the 550 to 800 repertoires, and about 10 million of these chains were shared by at least two donors. A nearest-neighbor algorithm error-corrected the raw reads and collapsed the reads into unique sequences, merging closely related sequences to remove PCR and sequencing errors. To assign V, D and J gene segments, CDR3 sequences were aligned to IMGT reference sequences. Each retained sequence needed at least a six-nucleotide match to both a V gene segment and a J gene segment. A rearrangement was called productive if the CDR3 had no stop codons and remained in frame with V and J, and every other rearrangement was called non-productive. Following IMGT convention, CDR3 was defined as the stretch from the second conserved V-encoded cysteine to the conserved J-encoded phenylalanine. The earlier analysis of about 610 of the donors excluded sequences that lacked an unambiguous match to a single V gene segment. In an earlier analysis of more than 500 of the donors, a V segment was called functional when productive rearrangements were above 56.7%, and segregating when the standard deviation between donors exceeded 5%. A statistical classification framework was developed to diagnose cytomegalovirus status using the catalog of TCR beta chain sequences. In a later analysis, V and J genes were assigned by comparing TCR nucleotide sequences against IMGT/GENE-DB human TR gene sequences. Using the TCRdist pipeline, a later analysis assigned CDR3 sequences along with most-parsimonious VDJ recombination scenarios. In a later analysis, every TCR beta chain was defined by the combination of its CDR3 amino acid sequence and its V-gene family, and reads without a unique V-gene family were dropped. As a way to deal with suspected cross-contamination and a sequencing artifact, a later analysis dropped 450 to 700 nucleotide sequences that were highly shared and had low generation probability. In a later analysis, a clonal expansion index for each public chain was calculated from normalized within-repertoire ranks of inferred template counts. A later analysis computed generation probabilities with a VDJ recombination model fitted to out-of-frame rearrangements, and checked the results against IGoR. In a later analysis, hypergeometric tests were used to score TCR-TCR, TCR-HLA and TCR-CMV co-occurrence, with a repertoire-size bias correction applied to TCR pairs. To estimate false discovery rates, a later analysis permuted the HLA or CMV assignments 20 times. In a later analysis, co-occurring TCRs were grouped using DBSCAN, and TCRdist sequence similarity was added for clustering within HLA-allele-positive subsets. Repertoires with fewer than 30,000 or more than 120,000 public chains were left out of co-occurrence clustering, as were five repertoires with anomalous nucleotide sharing. Sourced from immuneACCESS, this table was stored by TCRdb with only in-frame sequences that have V and J called. A share of the clones is absent; for the studies checked, an unresolved V gene accounts for under half, and the remainder has no known explanation. From that table come the V and J calls and clone size; the DNA was used to work out D and trimming. This sample has some 150,000 clones in its table, and roughly 77% of those were observed once. Roughly 3.5% of the sample is held by the ten biggest clonotypes.

Remarks on this clone: Its antigen remains unidentified. Per-base quality was not reported, and no clone a single base away is much larger than it.

Via the germline V gene, CDR1 is LGHNA and CDR2 YSLEER. Inclusive of the bounding cysteine and phenylalanine, the CDR3 is 13 residues long. CDR3 DNA only is kept here, 39 bases in frame from base 1. At the junction V is shortened by 2 bases and J by 7 bases; bases outside the gene matches: 3. The V and J genes are TRBV4-3 and TRBJ1-1; TRBD1 agrees with 8 junctional bases. The TCR was taken from a man aged 25 to 40 in good health and CMV-seropositive. The sample consisted of PBMCs. The bases are TGCGCCAGCAGCCAAACCGGGACAGGTGAAGCTTTCTTT. This translates into CASSQTGTGEAFF.